What follows are 20 T cell receptor beta chains derived from one specimen sequenced in a study of CD4 and CD8 cells across lung adenocarcinoma regions (dated by TCRdb to the late 2010s). The library was made by PCR. Sequenced using a HiSeq X Ten. TCRdb handled the public reads itself, with Q25 trimming in fastp and clone calling in MiXCR, and kept productive beta chains. All rows with the same CDR3 protein become a single entry with the most common DNA and genes. The sample table holds about 23,000 distinct CDR3 sequences, of which under 65% were seen once. About 21% of the sample rests with the top ten. Sequencing was performed on CD4+ T cells from the center of a lung tumor. The cell subset or site label here, explained by the study, means: tumor center region. Source of these receptors: a male donor with lung adenocarcinoma. The CD4 and CD8 labels of this study may be unreliable.

This clonotype came up a few times. J is TRBJ2-3 and V is TRBV11-3; tentative D call: TRBD1 (6 bases). Germline V CDR1 and CDR2: SGHNT, YENEEA. Trimming took 2 bases from V and 6 from J, leaving 12 bases between them. This CDR3 region has 14 residues. The CDR3 DNA is TGTGCCAGCAGCTTACCACAGGGTTGGGATACGCAGTATTTT. Its protein is CASSLPQGWDTQYF.

This clonotype was observed many times. V gene TRBV6-5 combines with J gene TRBJ1-2; no clear D. Trimming took 0 bases from V and 8 from J, leaving 10 bases between them. Germline values: CDR1 MNHEY, CDR2 SVGAGI. The CDR3 runs 13 residues. The CDR3 region has the DNA TGTGCCAGCAGTTACTCCCCAGACGGGGGCTACACCTTC. Protein sequence: CASSYSPDGGYTF.

The chain uses TRBV12-3 or TRBV12-4 and TRBJ2-1, with a possible D match to TRBD1 (6 bases). V lost 6 bases, J lost 4 bases, and 16 bases lay in between. This CDR3 contains 15 residues. CDR3 nucleotide sequence: TGTGCCAGCAGCTCATCGGGGACAAAATACAATGAGCAGTTCTTC. This encodes CASSSSGTKYNEQFF.

This sequence joins TRBV27 and TRBJ2-3; D may be TRBD1 or TRBD2 (5 bases each). Looked up from germline, CDR1 is MNHEY and CDR2 is SMNVEV (reference sequence). This CDR3 is built from 17 residues. Trimming pared 5 bases from V and 12 bases from J, leaving 30 bases between. CDR3 DNA sequence: TGTGCCAGCAGTCCGGGCCGAGGGGCCTGTGGGAAAGAGACCCAGTATTTT. As protein: CASSPGRGACGKETQYF.

This clonotype has a handful of counts. This rearrangement joins TRBV7-9 to TRBJ2-1; 8 positions match TRBD2. The CDR3 runs to 13 residues. Germline CDR1 and CDR2: SEHNR and FQNEAQ (reference sequence). V shed 6 bases and J 6 bases; nucleotides not matched to a gene: 4. The CDR3 nucleotides read TGTGCCAGCAGACTAAGCGGGAGCAATGAGCAGTTCTTC. This codes for CASRLSGSNEQFF.

As concerns this clonotype: A read error may account for a junction end that differs from germline. The chain joins TRBV6-4 to TRBJ2-3; D possibly uses TRBD1 or TRBD2 (6 bases each). Germline-derived CDR1 and CDR2 are MRHNA and SNTAGT. The CDR3 runs to 15 residues. This CDR3 is CARGDGGGDEDTQYF. The CDR3 bases are TGTGCCAGGGGTGACGGGGGCGGGGACGAAGATACCCAGTATTTT.

The chain joins TRBV7-3 to TRBJ1-1, with D tentatively TRBD1 (5 bases). V lost 0 bases and J 4 bases, leaving 15 bases between the germline ends. Looked up from germline, CDR1 is SGHTA and CDR2 is FQGTGA. The CDR3 is 16 amino acids. CDR3 sequence: CASSLTGSSQGTEAFF. CDR3 bases: TGTGCCAGCAGCTTAACGGGTTCATCGCAGGGCACTGAAGCTTTCTTT.

As to this clonotype: The junction departs from the called germline gene at one end, perhaps through a read error. The chain joins TRBV24-1 to TRBJ2-3, with D tentatively TRBD2 (6 bases). CDR1 is KGHDR, CDR2 SFDVKD, per germline. There are 15 residues in the CDR3. As DNA, the CDR3 is TGTGCCACGGGTGATGGGCGGGGCGACCAAGATACCCAGTATTTT. Its protein product is CATGDGRGDQDTQYF.

The chain recombines TRBV27 with TRBJ1-1, with a tentative D call TRBD1 (5 bases). V shed 5 bases and J shed 4 bases, with 8 bases lying between them. Per germline, CDR1 MNHEY and CDR2 SMNVEV (reference sequence). This CDR3 spans 12 amino acids. CDR3 in amino acids: CASSGGGTEAFF. For the CDR3, the DNA is TGTGCCAGCAGTGGCGGGGGCACTGAAGCTTTCTTT.

Comments on this clonotype: Germline is not matched at one junction end, which may reflect a read error. This chain uses TRBV6-1 with TRBJ2-1; D assignment may be TRBD1 or TRBD2 (5 bases each). Per germline, CDR1 MNHNS and CDR2 SASEGT. CDR3 length: 13 amino acids. The chain's CDR3 is CASREGTRDEQYF. DNA for the CDR3: TGTGCCAGCCGTGAAGGGACCAGAGATGAGCAGTATTTC.

This clonotype was seen a handful of times. The chain couples TRBV18 to TRBJ2-3; D is undetermined. The better agreement between TRBJ2-7 and the DNA end casts doubt on the J call. The length of the CDR3 is 14 residues. The germline V gene has CDR1 KGHSH and CDR2 LQKENI. The CDR3 nucleotides read TGTGCCAGCTCACCAGAAGGGCGAGTCTACGAGCAGTACTTC. Translating it yields CASSPEGRVYEQYF.

This clonotype was observed a single time. The junction differs from germline at one of its ends, possibly a read error. CDR3 sequence reads: CARGVRGTDIQYF. The CDR3 DNA reads as TGCGCCAGGGGGGTGCGAGGCACAGATATTCAGTATTTC. The chain couples TRBV10-2 to TRBJ2-3; D assignment may be TRBD1 or TRBD2 (5 bases each). The CDR3 covers 13 residues. Germline V gives CDR1 WSHSY, CDR2 SAAADI.

This clonotype has just a few counts. The V and J genes are TRBV6-5 and TRBJ2-1; 12 bases fit TRBD2. Germline V gene lookup returns CDR1 MNHEY and CDR2 SVGAGI. With V trimmed by 5 bases and J by 10 bases, 9 bases remained unmatched. This CDR3 has 15 amino acids. The CDR3 DNA follows: TGTGCCAGCAGTCTGACTAGCGGGAGCTCCTACGAGCAGTTCTTC. Translated, it gives CASSLTSGSSYEQFF.

By share of the sample, this clonotype is medium-sized (0.01 to 0.1%). The J gene is TRBJ2-3, the V gene TRBV6-1; D unresolved. Trimming took 7 bases from V and 0 from J, leaving 2 bases between them. The CDR3 has 11 amino acids. CDR1 and CDR2 (germline): MNHNS, SASEGT. CDR3 sequence reads: CASKSTDTQYF. The CDR3 coding sequence is TGTGCCAGCAAAAGCACAGATACGCAGTATTTT.

The CDR3 sequence is CASSLDYTEAFF. The CDR3 bases are TGCGCCAGCAGCTTGGACTACACTGAAGCTTTCTTT. V usage is TRBV5-1 and J usage is TRBJ1-1; D is undetermined. The V gene's germline CDR1 is SGHRS and CDR2 YFSETQ. V was cut by 0 bases and J by 3 bases, with 3 bases left in between. This CDR3 comprises 12 residues.

J is TRBJ2-3 and V is TRBV6-2 or TRBV6-3, with a tentative D call TRBD1 (5 bases). Germline loops: CDR1 MNHEY, CDR2 SVGEGT. The CDR3 sequence is 11 residues long. Trimming took off 6 bases at V and 12 bases at J, with 13 bases between the two ends. CDR3: CASSTTDIQYF. CDR3 in DNA: TGTGCCAGCAGCACGACAGATATTCAGTATTTT.

The genes are TRBV4-2 and TRBJ2-3; TRBD2 agrees at 12 bases. V shed 0 bases and J 4 bases; nucleotides not matched to a gene: 2. In germline, CDR1 is LGHNA, CDR2 YNFKEQ. The CDR3 sequence is 16 residues long. CDR3 coding DNA: TGTGCCAGCAGCCAAGATCTAGCGGGAGGGCCAGATACGCAGTATTTT. Translating it yields CASSQDLAGGPDTQYF.

The chain has TRBV6-4 and TRBJ1-1; D unresolved. The CDR3 contains 12 residues. In germline, CDR1 is MRHNA, CDR2 SNTAGT. V was pared by 5 bases and J by 7 bases, with 11 bases between. CDR3 loop: CASSPGIVEAFF. The CDR3 DNA sequence: TGTGCCAGCAGTCCCGGGATAGTTGAAGCTTTCTTT.

The gene calls are TRBV3-1 and TRBJ2-1; D unresolved. V dropped 6 bases and J dropped 6 bases, with 18 bases sitting between them. The length of the CDR3 is 15 residues. CDR1 and CDR2 (germline): LGHDT, YNNKEL (reference sequence). CDR3 sequence reads: CASSPLLLDPNEQFF. CDR3 in DNA: TGTGCCAGCAGTCCTCTCCTGCTTGACCCCAATGAGCAGTTCTTC.

This clonotype was counted between two and nine times. The chain joins TRBV6-5 to TRBJ1-2, with unresolved D. The V end was cut by 2 bases, the J end by 7 bases, with 8 bases between. The CDR3 loop spans 12 amino acids. Per germline, CDR1 MNHEY and CDR2 SVGAGI. For the CDR3, the DNA is TGTGCCAGCAGTTACGTGGGAGGTGGCTACACCTTC. It is translated as CASSYVGGGYTF.